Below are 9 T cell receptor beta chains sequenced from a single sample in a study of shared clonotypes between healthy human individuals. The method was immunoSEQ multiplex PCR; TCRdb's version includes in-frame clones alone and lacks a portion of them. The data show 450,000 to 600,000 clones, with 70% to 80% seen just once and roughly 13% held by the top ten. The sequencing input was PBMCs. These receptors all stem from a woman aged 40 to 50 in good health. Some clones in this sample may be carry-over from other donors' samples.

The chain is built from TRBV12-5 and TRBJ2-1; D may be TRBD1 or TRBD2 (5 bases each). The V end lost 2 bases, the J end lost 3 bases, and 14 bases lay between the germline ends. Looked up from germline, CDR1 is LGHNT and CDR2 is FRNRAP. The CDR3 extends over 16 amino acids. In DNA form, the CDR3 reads TGTGCTAGTGGTTTGAACGTGAGGGGATTCTACAATGAGCAGTTCTTC. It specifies CASGLNVRGFYNEQFF.

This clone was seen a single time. In DNA, the CDR3 is TGTGCCAGTACCCGGACTAGCGGCCTCACAGATACGCAGTATTTT. Amino acids: CASTRTSGLTDTQYF. The chain couples TRBV28 to TRBJ2-3; 10 nucleotides align to TRBD2. Looked up from germline, CDR1 is MDHEN and CDR2 is SYDVKM. V lost 9 bases and J lost 2; bases outside the gene matches: 8. The CDR3 covers 15 residues.

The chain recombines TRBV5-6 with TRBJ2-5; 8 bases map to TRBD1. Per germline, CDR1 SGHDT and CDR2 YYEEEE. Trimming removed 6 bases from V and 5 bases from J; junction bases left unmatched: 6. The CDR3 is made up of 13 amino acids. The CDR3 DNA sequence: TGTGCCAGCACCCAATACAGGGGGGAGACCCAGTACTTC. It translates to CASTQYRGETQYF.

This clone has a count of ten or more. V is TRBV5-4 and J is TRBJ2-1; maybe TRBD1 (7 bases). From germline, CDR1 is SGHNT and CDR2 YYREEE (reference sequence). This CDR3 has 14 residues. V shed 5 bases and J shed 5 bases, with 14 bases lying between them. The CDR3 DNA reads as TGTGCCAGCAGGGACAGGAGGGAAAACAATGAGCAGTTCTTC. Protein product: CASRDRRENNEQFF.

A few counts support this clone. CDR3 sequence: CASSSPGLLNEQFF. CDR3 sequence (DNA): TGTGCCAGTAGTTCACCGGGACTACTCAATGAGCAGTTCTTC. V is TRBV19 and J is TRBJ2-1, with 7 nucleotides matching TRBD2. This CDR3 has 14 residues. Trimming took 5 bases from V and 6 from J; bases not matched to a gene: 7. Germline V gene lookup returns CDR1 LNHDA and CDR2 SQIVND (reference sequence).

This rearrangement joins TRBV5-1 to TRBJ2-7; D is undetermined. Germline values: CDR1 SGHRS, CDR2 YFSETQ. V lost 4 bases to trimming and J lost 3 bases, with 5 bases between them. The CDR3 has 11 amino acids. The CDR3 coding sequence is TGCGCCAGCAGCCAGAACTACGAGCAGTACTTC. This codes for CASSQNYEQYF.

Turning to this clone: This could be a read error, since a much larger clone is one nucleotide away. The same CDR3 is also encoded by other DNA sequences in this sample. Here the CDR3 reads CASSPGTGVDTQYF. CDR3 nucleotide sequence: TGTGCCAGCTCACCCGGGACAGGGGTGGATACGCAGTATTTT. The chain is built from TRBV18 and TRBJ2-3, with 10 positions matching TRBD1. The V and J ends lost 3 bases and 6 bases, in that order; junction bases with no gene match: 3. The V gene's germline CDR1 is KGHSH and CDR2 LQKENI. The CDR3 has 14 amino acids. Combining the CDR3 with reference TRBV18 and TRBJ2-3 gives the whole variable domain NAGVMQNPRHLVRRRGQEARLRCSPMKGHSHVYWYRQLPEEGLKFMVYLQKENIIDESGMPKERFSAEFPKEGPSILRIQQVVRGDSAAYFCASSPGTGVDTQYFGPGTRLTVL.

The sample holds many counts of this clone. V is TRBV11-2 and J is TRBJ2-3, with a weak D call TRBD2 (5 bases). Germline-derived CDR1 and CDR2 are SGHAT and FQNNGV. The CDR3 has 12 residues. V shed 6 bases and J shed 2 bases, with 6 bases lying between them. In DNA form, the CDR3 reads TGTGCCAGCAGAGACTACACAGATACGCAGTATTTT. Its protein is CASRDYTDTQYF.

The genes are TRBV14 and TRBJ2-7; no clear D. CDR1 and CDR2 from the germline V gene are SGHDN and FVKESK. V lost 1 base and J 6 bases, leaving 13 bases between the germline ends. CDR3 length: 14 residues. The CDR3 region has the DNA TGTGCCAGCAGCCAAGCCCTCCTAACTGGCGAGCAGTACTTC. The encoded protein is CASSQALLTGEQYF. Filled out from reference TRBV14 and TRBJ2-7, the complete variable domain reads EAGVTQFPSHSVIEKGQTVTLRCDPISGHDNLYWYRRVMGKEIKFLLHFVKESKQDESGMPNNRFLAERTGGTYSTLKVQPAELEDSGVYFCASSQALLTGEQYFGPGTRLTVT.